The clone carrying this T cell receptor (beta chain) was observed a single time. The antigen remains unidentified. The trim removed 4 bases at V and 6 bases at J, leaving 12 bases unmatched. The CDR3 loop spans 16 amino acids. The germline gives CDR1 SGHVS, CDR2 FNYEAQ. The data were taken from a study of shared clonotypes between healthy human individuals. The data were produced by immunoSEQ multiplex PCR, yet TCRdb's version contains in-frame clones alone and is incomplete. This table holds roughly 480,000 clones, about 80% found once. Study outcomes and limitations: Sampling included only blood; tissue repertoires likely differ.

Every contributor of samples was a Caucasian grown-up residing in Nashville, Tennessee. The genes are TRBV7-6 and TRBJ2-7; 10 nucleotides agree with TRBD2. Source material: PBMCs. The clonotype originates from a woman aged 40 to 50 in good health. Some clones in this sample may be carry-over from other donors' samples. The CDR3 bases are TGTGCCAGCAGCTCCCCGTTCAGCGGGAGGGCCCGCGAGCAGTACTTC. Its translation: CASSSPFSGRAREQYF.